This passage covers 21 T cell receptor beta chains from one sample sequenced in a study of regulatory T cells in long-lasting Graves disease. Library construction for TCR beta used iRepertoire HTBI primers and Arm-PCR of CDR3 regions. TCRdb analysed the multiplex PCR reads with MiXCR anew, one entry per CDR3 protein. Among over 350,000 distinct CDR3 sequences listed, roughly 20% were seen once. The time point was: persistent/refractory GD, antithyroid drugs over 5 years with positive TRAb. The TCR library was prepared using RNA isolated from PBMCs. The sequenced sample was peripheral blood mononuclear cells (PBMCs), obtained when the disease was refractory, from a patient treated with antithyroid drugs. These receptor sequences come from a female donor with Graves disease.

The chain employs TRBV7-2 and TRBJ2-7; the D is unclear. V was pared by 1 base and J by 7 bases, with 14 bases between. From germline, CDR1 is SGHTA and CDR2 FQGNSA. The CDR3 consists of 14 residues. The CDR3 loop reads CASSLEFMYSEQYF. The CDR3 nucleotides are TGTGCCAGCAGCTTAGAATTCATGTACTCTGAGCAGTACTTC.

The CDR3 reads CSARAHPRGAPSTDTQYF. The DNA for the CDR3 is TGCAGTGCTAGAGCCCACCCTCGAGGGGCGCCTAGCACAGATACGCAGTATTTT. The chain employs TRBV20-1 and TRBJ2-3, with D perhaps TRBD1 or TRBD2 (5 bases each). Germline V CDR1 and CDR2: DFQATT, SNEGSKA (reference sequence). V shed 1 base and J shed 0 bases, with 20 bases lying between them. CDR3 length: 18 residues.

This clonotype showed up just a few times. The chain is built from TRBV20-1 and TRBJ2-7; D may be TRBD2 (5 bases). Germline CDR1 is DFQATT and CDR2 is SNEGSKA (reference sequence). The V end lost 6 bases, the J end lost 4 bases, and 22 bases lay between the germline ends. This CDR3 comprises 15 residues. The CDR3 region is CSARGLSDFGYEQYF. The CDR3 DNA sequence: TGCAGTGCCCGTGGACTTAGCGATTTTGGTTACGAGCAGTACTTC.

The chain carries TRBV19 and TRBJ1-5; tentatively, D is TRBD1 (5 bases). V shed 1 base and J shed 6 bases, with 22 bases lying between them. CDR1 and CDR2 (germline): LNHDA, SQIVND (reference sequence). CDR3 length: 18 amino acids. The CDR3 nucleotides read TGTGCCAGTAGTATAGGGGATTACAGATACAGGTCCGCTCAGCCCCAGCATTTT. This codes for CASSIGDYRYRSAQPQHF. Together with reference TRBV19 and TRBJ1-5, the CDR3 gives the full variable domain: DGGITQSPKYLFRKEGQNVTLSCEQNLNHDAMYWYRQDPGQGLRLIYYSQIVNDFQKGDIAEGYSVSREKKESFPLTVTSAQKNPTAFYLCASSIGDYRYRSAQPQHFGDGTRLSIL.

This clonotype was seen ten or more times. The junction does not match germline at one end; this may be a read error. CDR3 amino acids: CASNQQGREKLFF. The CDR3 coding sequence is TGTGCCAGCAACCAACAGGGGCGGGAAAAACTGTTTTTT. The chain is built from TRBV3-1 and TRBJ1-4; TRBD1 agrees at 7 bases. Looked up from germline, CDR1 is LGHDT and CDR2 is YNNKEL (reference sequence). The CDR3 extends over 13 amino acids.

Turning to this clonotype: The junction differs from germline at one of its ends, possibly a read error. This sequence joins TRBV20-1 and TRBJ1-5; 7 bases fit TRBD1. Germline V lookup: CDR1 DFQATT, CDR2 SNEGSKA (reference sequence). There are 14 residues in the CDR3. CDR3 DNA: TGCAGTGCCCAGACAGGGTACAGCAATCAGCCCCATCATTTT. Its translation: CSAQTGYSNQPHHF.

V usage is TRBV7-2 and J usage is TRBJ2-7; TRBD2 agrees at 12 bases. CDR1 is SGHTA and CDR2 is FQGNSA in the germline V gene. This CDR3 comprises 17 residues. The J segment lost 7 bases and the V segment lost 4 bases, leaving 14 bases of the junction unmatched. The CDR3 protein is CASSSRASGRGSGEQYF. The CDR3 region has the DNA TGTGCCAGCAGCTCCCGGGCTAGCGGGAGGGGTTCTGGGGAGCAGTACTTC. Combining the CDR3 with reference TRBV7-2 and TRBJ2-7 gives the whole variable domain GAGVSQSPSNKVTEKGKDVELRCDPISGHTALYWYRQSLGQGLEFLIYFQGNSAPDKSGLPSDRFSAERTGGSVSTLTIQRTQQEDSAVYLCASSSRASGRGSGEQYFGPGTRLTVT.

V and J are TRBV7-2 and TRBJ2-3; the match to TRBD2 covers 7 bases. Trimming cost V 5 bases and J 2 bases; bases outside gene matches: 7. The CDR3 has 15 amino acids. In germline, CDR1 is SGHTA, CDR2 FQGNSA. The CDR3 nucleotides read TGTGCCAGCAGCCGCCTAGCGGCAACCACAGATACGCAGTATTTT. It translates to CASSRLAATTDTQYF.

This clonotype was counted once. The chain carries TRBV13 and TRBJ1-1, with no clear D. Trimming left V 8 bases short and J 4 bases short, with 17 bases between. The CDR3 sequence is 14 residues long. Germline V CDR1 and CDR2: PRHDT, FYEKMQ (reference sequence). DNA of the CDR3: TGTGCCAGCGCTACCCGAGGTTTCGGCACTGAAGCTTTCTTT. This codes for CASATRGFGTEAFF.

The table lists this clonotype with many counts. CDR3 in DNA: TGTGCCAGTAGTGACAGGGTGGACACTGAAGCTTTCTTT. Protein: CASSDRVDTEAFF. V and J are TRBV12-3 or TRBV12-4 and TRBJ1-1; 7 bases agree with TRBD1. The CDR3 is made up of 13 amino acids. V trimming: 9 bases; J trimming: 3 bases; junction bases outside the gene matches: 7.

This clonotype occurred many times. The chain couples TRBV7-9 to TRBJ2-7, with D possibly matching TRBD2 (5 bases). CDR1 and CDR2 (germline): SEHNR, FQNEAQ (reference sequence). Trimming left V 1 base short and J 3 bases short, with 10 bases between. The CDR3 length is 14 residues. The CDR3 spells CASSLGTVFYEQYF. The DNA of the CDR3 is TGTGCCAGCAGCTTAGGGACTGTTTTCTACGAGCAGTACTTC. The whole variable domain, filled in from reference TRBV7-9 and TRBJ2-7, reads DTGVSQNPRHKITKRGQNVTFRCDPISEHNRLYWYRQTLGQGPEFLTYFQNEAQLEKSRLLSDRFSAERPKGSFSTLEIQRTEQGDSAMYLCASSLGTVFYEQYFGPGTRLTVT.

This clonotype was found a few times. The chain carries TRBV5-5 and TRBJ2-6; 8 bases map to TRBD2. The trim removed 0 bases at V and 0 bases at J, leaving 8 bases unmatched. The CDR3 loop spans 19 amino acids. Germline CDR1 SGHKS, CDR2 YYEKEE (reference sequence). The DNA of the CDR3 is TGTGCCAGCAGCTTGGCCCCACTAGCGGCGCTCTCTGGGGCCAACGTCCTGACTTTC. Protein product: CASSLAPLAALSGANVLTF.

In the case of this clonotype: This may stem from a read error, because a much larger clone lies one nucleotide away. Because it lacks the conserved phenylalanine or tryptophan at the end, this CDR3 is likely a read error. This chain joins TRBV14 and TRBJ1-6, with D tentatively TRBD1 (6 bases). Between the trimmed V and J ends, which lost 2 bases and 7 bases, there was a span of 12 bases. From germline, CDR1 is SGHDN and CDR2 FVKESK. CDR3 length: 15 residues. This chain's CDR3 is CASSQLDGGNSPLHS. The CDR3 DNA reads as TGTGCCAGCAGCCAACTCGACGGGGGCAATTCACCCCTCCACTCT.

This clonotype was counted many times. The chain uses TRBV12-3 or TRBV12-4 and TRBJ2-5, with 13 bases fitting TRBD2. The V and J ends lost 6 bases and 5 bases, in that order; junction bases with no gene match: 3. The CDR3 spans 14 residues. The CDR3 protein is CASSRTSGSETQYF. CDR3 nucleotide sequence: TGTGCCAGCAGCCGGACTAGCGGGAGTGAGACCCAGTACTTC.

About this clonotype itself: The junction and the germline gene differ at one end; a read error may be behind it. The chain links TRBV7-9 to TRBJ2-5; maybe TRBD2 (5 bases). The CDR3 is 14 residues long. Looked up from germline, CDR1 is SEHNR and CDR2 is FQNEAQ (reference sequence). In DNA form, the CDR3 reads TGTGCCAACAGCTCCCCAGACACGCTGGAGGACCAGTACTTC. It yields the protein CANSSPDTLEDQYF. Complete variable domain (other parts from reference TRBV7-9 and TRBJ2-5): DTGVSQNPRHKITKRGQNVTFRCDPISEHNRLYWYRQTLGQGPEFLTYFQNEAQLEKSRLLSDRFSAERPKGSFSTLEIQRTEQGDSAMYLCANSSPDTLEDQYFGPGTRLLVL.

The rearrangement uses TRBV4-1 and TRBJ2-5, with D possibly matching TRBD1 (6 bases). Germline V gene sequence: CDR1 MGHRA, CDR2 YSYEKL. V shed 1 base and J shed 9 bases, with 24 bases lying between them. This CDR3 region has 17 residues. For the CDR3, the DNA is TGCGCCAGCAGCCAAGGGGATTCTATGACAGGAGTAAAGGCCCAGTACTTC. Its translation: CASSQGDSMTGVKAQYF.

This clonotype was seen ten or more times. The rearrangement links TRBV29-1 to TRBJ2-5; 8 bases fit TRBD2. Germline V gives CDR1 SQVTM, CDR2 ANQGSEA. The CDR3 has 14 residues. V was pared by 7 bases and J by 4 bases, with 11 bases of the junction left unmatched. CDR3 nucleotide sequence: TGCAGCGCGCCACGGGAGGGGATGGGAGAGACCCAGTACTTC. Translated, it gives CSAPREGMGETQYF.

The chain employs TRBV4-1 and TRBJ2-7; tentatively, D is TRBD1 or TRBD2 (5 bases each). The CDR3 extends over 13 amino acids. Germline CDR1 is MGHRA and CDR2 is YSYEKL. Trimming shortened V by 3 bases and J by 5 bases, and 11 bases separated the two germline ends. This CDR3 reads CASSQRARDEQYF. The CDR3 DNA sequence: TGCGCCAGCAGCCAGAGGGCCAGGGACGAGCAGTACTTC.

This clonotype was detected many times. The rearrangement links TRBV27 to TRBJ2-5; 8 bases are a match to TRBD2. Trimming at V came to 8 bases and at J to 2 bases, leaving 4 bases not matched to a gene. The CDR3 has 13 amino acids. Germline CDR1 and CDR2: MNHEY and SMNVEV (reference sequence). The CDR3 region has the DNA TGTGCCAGCCGGGGGGGGGGGCAAGAGACCCAGTACTTC. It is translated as CASRGGGQETQYF.

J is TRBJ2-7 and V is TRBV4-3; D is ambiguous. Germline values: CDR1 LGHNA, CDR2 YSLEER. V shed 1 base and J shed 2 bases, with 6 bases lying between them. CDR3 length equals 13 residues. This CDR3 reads CASSQGRTYEQYF. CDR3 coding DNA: TGCGCCAGCAGCCAAGGACGAACCTACGAGCAGTACTTC.

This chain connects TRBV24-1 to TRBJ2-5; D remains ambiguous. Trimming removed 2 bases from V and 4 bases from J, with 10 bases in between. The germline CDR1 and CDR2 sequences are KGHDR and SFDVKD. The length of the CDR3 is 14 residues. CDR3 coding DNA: TGTGCCACCAGTGATTCCCGCGGTTCAGAGACCCAGTACTTC. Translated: CATSDSRGSETQYF.